The 4 T cell receptor beta chains given below trace back to one sample, sequenced in a study of blood T cell repertoires in COVID-19. Using immunoSEQ multiplex PCR, the repertoire was profiled, and TCRdb retains in-frame clones only, with some absent. The data hold more than 75,000 clones, with around 92% observed a single time. Sequenced sample: peripheral blood. The receptors originated from a man aged 50-59 years with COVID-19, enrolled during active disease.

The CDR3 bases are TGTGCCAGCAGTTCGAGATATCAGCCCCAGCATTTT. Amino acid sequence: CASSSRYQPQHF. The rearrangement links TRBV12-3 or TRBV12-4 to TRBJ1-5; no clear D. Trimming removed 4 bases from V and 5 bases from J, with 6 bases in between. This CDR3 spans 12 amino acids.

The chain carries TRBV10-3 and TRBJ1-5; D might be TRBD1 (5 bases). CDR3 length: 14 residues. Germline lookup yields CDR1 ENHRY and CDR2 SYGVKD. The V and J ends lost 4 bases and 5 bases respectively, with 12 bases between them. The CDR3 coding sequence is TGTGCCATCAGTGTAAGGGGTAACGATCAGCCCCAGCATTTT. Its translation is CAISVRGNDQPQHF.

The genes are TRBV7-9 and TRBJ2-1; D unclear. This CDR3 spans 15 amino acids. Germline CDR1 reads SEHNR; CDR2 reads FQNEAQ (reference sequence). Trimming left V 1 base short and J 7 bases short, with 14 bases between. The CDR3 coding sequence is TGTGCCAGCAGCTTAGGCCGTCGAGCATTAAATGAGCAGTTCTTC. Translated: CASSLGRRALNEQFF.

The V call is TRBV7-9, the J call TRBJ1-2; D not resolved. Trimming took 5 bases from V and 5 from J, leaving 24 bases between them. The CDR3 spans 17 residues. CDR1 and CDR2 (germline): SEHNR, FQNEAQ (reference sequence). In DNA form, the CDR3 reads TGTGCCAGCAGCCCTACCTATATATTGTCCAGAGGATATGGCTACACCTTC. Amino acids: CASSPTYILSRGYGYTF.